A single sample gave rise to the 30 T cell receptor beta chains below, sequenced in a study of ipilimumab plus nivolumab after autologous stem cell transplantation. Sequencing was performed with immunoSEQ multiplex PCR; in TCRdb, only in-frame clones are kept and a portion is missing. The repertoire consists of 1,600 or so clones, with 65% to 90% occurring once and the leading ten covering about 14%. The sequencing used PBMCs, collected in a trial of ipilimumab plus nivolumab as post-transplant consolidation. All receptors come from a female donor with multiple myeloma.

The V and J genes are TRBV5-5 and TRBJ2-7, with D tentatively TRBD1 or TRBD2 (5 bases each). V dropped 4 bases and J dropped 2 bases, with 10 bases sitting between them. The CDR3 consists of 13 residues. CDR1 SGHKS and CDR2 YYEKEE come from the germline V gene (reference sequence). The CDR3 spells CASSRDGPYEQYF. CDR3 sequence (DNA): TGTGCCAGCAGCCGGGACGGACCCTACGAGCAGTACTTC. Based on the CDR3 plus reference TRBV5-5 and TRBJ2-7, the full variable domain is DAGVTQSPTHLIKTRGQQVTLRCSPISGHKSVSWYQQVLGQGPQFIFQYYEKEERGRGNFPDRFSARQFPNYSSELNVNALLLGDSALYLCASSRDGPYEQYFGPGTRLTVT.

The J gene is TRBJ2-1, the V gene TRBV15; 7 bases align to TRBD2. Germline assignment: CDR1 LNHNV and CDR2 YYDKDF (reference sequence). This CDR3 is 12 amino acids long. Germline trimming cut 5 bases from V and 11 bases from J; bases unmatched to any gene: 6. CDR3 coding DNA: TGTGCCACCAGCGAGTACGGGAGGCAGCAGTTCTTC. It translates to CATSEYGRQQFF.

The CDR3 loop is CASSPPTGVLEQYF. In nucleotides, the CDR3 is TGTGCCAGCAGCCCCCCGACGGGGGTCCTCGAGCAGTACTTC. The V and J genes are TRBV7-9 and TRBJ2-7; tentative D call: TRBD2 (6 bases). V was trimmed by 5 bases and J by 6 bases, leaving 17 bases between them. In germline, CDR1 is SEHNR, CDR2 FQNEAQ (reference sequence). The CDR3 has 14 residues.

The chain has TRBV6-4 and TRBJ2-4; TRBD1 or TRBD2 may be the D gene (7 bases each). The CDR3 sequence is 13 residues long. CDR1 and CDR2 from the germline V gene are MRHNA and SNTAGT. V dropped 3 bases and J dropped 9 bases, with 12 bases sitting between them. The CDR3, as DNA: TGTGCCAGCAGTGAGCAGGGGGAGGGCATTCAGTACTTC. Translating it yields CASSEQGEGIQYF.

J is TRBJ1-4 and V is TRBV2, with 8 nucleotides matching TRBD1. This CDR3 comprises 15 residues. The germline gives CDR1 SNHLY, CDR2 FYNNEI. Trimming at V came to 3 bases and at J to 4 bases, leaving 4 bases not matched to a gene. The CDR3 DNA reads TGTGCCAGCAGTGACCCGACAGGGGTTAATGAAAAACTGTTTTTT. This sequence encodes CASSDPTGVNEKLFF.

The CDR3 coding sequence is TGTGCCAGCAGCGGGTATCGGGTTAACTCTGAAGCTTTCTTT. It is translated as CASSGYRVNSEAFF. This chain connects TRBV7-2 to TRBJ1-1; D is undetermined. Germline loops: CDR1 SGHTA, CDR2 FQGNSA. V was cut by 5 bases and J by 6 bases, with 16 bases left in between. The CDR3 is made up of 14 amino acids. Full variable domain (outside the CDR3, taken from reference TRBV7-2 and TRBJ1-1): GAGVSQSPSNKVTEKGKDVELRCDPISGHTALYWYRQSLGQGLEFLIYFQGNSAPDKSGLPSDRFSAERTGGSVSTLTIQRTQQEDSAVYLCASSGYRVNSEAFFGQGTRLTVV.

This chain uses TRBV18 with TRBJ1-5, with 8 bases matching TRBD1. The V segment lost 3 bases and the J segment 6 bases; nucleotides outside the gene matches: 4. The germline CDR1 and CDR2 sequences are KGHSH and LQKENI. The CDR3 length is 14 residues. CDR3 sequence reads: CASSPQGASQPQHF. The CDR3 DNA sequence: TGTGCCAGCTCACCCCAGGGGGCTAGTCAGCCCCAGCATTTT.

Here the CDR3 reads CASSVPVLDRGYNEQFF. As DNA, the CDR3 is TGTGCCAGCTCAGTACCGGTGTTGGACAGGGGGTACAATGAGCAGTTCTTC. The genes are TRBV18 and TRBJ2-1, with TRBD1 matching over 10 bases. V lost 5 bases, J lost 4 bases, and 11 bases stayed unmatched. CDR1 is KGHSH and CDR2 is LQKENI in the germline V gene. The CDR3 has 17 residues.

The chain joins TRBV19 to TRBJ2-3; D call uncertain. Germline V gene lookup returns CDR1 LNHDA and CDR2 SQIVND (reference sequence). The CDR3 covers 13 residues. V was cut by 3 bases and J by 4 bases, with 8 bases left in between. DNA for the CDR3: TGTGCCAGTAGTATCGTAGTCGCAGATACGCAGTATTTT. The encoded protein is CASSIVVADTQYF.

The chain carries TRBV11-2 and TRBJ1-2; weak D call: TRBD1 (5 bases). CDR1 is SGHAT and CDR2 is FQNNGV in the germline V gene. Trimming pared 5 bases from V and 8 bases from J, leaving 15 bases between. CDR3 length equals 13 residues. The DNA for the CDR3 is TGTGCCAGCAGCCCACAGCGGGACGGGGGCTACACCTTC. Protein sequence: CASSPQRDGGYTF.

The chain is built from TRBV11-2 and TRBJ2-1; 11 bases align to TRBD1. The V and J ends lost 2 bases and 4 bases, in that order; junction bases with no gene match: 4. This CDR3 comprises 16 residues. Germline lookup yields CDR1 SGHAT and CDR2 FQNNGV. CDR3 nucleotide sequence: TGTGCCAGCAGCTTACGGGACAGGGGGATTTACAATGAGCAGTTCTTC. It encodes CASSLRDRGIYNEQFF.

This chain connects TRBV30 to TRBJ1-5, with a weak D call TRBD1 (5 bases). Germline V gene data show CDR1 as GTSNPN and CDR2 as SVGIG (reference sequence). The CDR3 consists of 13 residues. V shed 0 bases and J shed 2 bases, with 5 bases lying between them. The CDR3, as DNA: TGTGCCTGGAGTGTAGGGGGCAATCAGCCCCAGCATTTT. Translating gives CAWSVGGNQPQHF.

The V gene is TRBV6-5, the J gene TRBJ1-2; D uncertain. Germline CDR1 is MNHEY and CDR2 is SVGAGI. CDR3 length: 14 residues. V was clipped by 2 bases and J by 8 bases, with 15 bases between them. The CDR3: CASSYERRAAGYTF. The CDR3, as DNA: TGTGCCAGCAGTTACGAAAGAAGGGCGGCCGGCTACACCTTC.

This chain links TRBV28 with TRBJ1-1; possible D gene TRBD1, 5 bases. Trimming cost V 5 bases and J 1 base, with 14 bases left between them. Per the germline V gene, CDR1 is MDHEN and CDR2 is SYDVKM. The CDR3 sequence is 15 residues long. CDR3 in amino acids: CASSPPRAGNTEAFF. The CDR3 DNA reads as TGTGCCAGCAGTCCACCCAGGGCGGGGAACACTGAAGCTTTCTTT.

The J gene is TRBJ2-5, the V gene TRBV4-3; 8 bases line up with TRBD1. Germline CDR1 is LGHNA and CDR2 is YSLEER. The CDR3 runs 16 residues. J was trimmed by 4 bases and V by 2 bases; bases with no gene match: 9. The CDR3 loop reads CASSQIGGQGGETQYF. The CDR3, as DNA: TGCGCCAGCAGCCAAATAGGCGGACAGGGTGGAGAGACCCAGTACTTC.

The DNA of the CDR3 is TGTGCCAGCAGCGGTCCGATGGGCGAGCAGTACTTC. Translated: CASSGPMGEQYF. V gene TRBV9 combines with J gene TRBJ2-7; no definite D call. Germline-derived CDR1 and CDR2 are SGDLS and YYNGEE. Deletions cut 3 bases from V and 6 bases from J, with 10 bases between. CDR3 length: 12 residues.

This clone is termed hyperexpanded. A junction boundary mismatches the germline segment, possibly from a read error. The CDR3 DNA sequence: TGTGCCAGCAGCTTATTGTCTACCCTGGGATTC. Its protein product is CASSLLSTLGF. The rearrangement uses TRBV11-2 and TRBJ2-7; D remains unclear. CDR1 and CDR2 from the germline V gene are SGHAT and FQNNGV. The CDR3 length is 11 residues.

The chain recombines TRBV27 with TRBJ1-1, with 9 bases fitting TRBD1. Germline V CDR1 and CDR2: MNHEY, SMNVEV (reference sequence). The CDR3 spans 14 residues. Losses at the gene ends were 3 bases for V and 5 bases for J; bases not matched to a gene: 4. The CDR3 DNA reads as TGTGCCAGCAGTTTGTACAGGGGGCGGACTGAAGCTTTCTTT. This encodes CASSLYRGRTEAFF.

The chain is built from TRBV5-8 and TRBJ1-2; D ambiguous. Between the trimmed V and J ends, which lost 0 bases and 1 base, there was a span of 10 bases. The CDR3 is 15 amino acids. Germline V gene sequence: CDR1 SGHTS, CDR2 YDEGEE. CDR3 nucleotide sequence: TGTGCCAGCAGCTTGGTTCTGACAAATAACTATGGCTACACCTTC. Its protein is CASSLVLTNNYGYTF. Combining the CDR3 with reference TRBV5-8 and TRBJ1-2 gives the whole variable domain EAGVTQSPTHLIKTRGQQATLRCSPISGHTSVYWYQQALGLGLQFLLWYDEGEERNRGNFPPRFSGRQFPNYSSELNVNALELEDSALYLCASSLVLTNNYGYTFGSGTRLTVV.

This chain connects TRBV7-3 to TRBJ2-1; D not resolved. CDR3 length equals 13 residues. The V and J ends lost 5 bases and 6 bases respectively, with 11 bases between them. Germline CDR1 reads SGHTA; CDR2 reads FQGTGA. CDR3 nucleotide sequence: TGTGCCAGCAGCCCCTCCCCGTCCAATGAGCAGTTCTTC. Residues: CASSPSPSNEQFF.

V and J are TRBV6-4 and TRBJ1-6, with D possibly TRBD1 on 5 matching bases. The CDR3 extends over 18 amino acids. Germline V gene data show CDR1 as MRHNA and CDR2 as SNTAGT. V was clipped by 3 bases and J by 8 bases, with 23 bases between them. The CDR3 DNA reads TGTGCCAGCAGTGATTCACCCACCGGCAGGGATTTTCATTCACCCCTCCACTTT. The encoded protein is CASSDSPTGRDFHSPLHF.

The rearrangement joins TRBV28 to TRBJ1-2; 8 bases are a match to TRBD1. From germline, CDR1 is MDHEN and CDR2 SYDVKM. V lost 5 bases, J lost 7 bases, and 15 bases stayed unmatched. The CDR3 runs 16 residues. The DNA of the CDR3 is TGTGCCAGCAGTCCCGGACAGGGAAGAGTACTAGGTGGCTACACCTTC. It codes for CASSPGQGRVLGGYTF.

Comment on this clone: This CDR3 is also generated by other DNA sequences in the sample. The V and J genes are TRBV6-5 and TRBJ2-2, with TRBD1 matching 9 bases. Germline trimming cut 6 bases from V and 6 bases from J; bases unmatched to any gene: 5. The CDR3 covers 14 residues. The germline CDR1 and CDR2 sequences are MNHEY and SVGAGI. CDR3 bases: TGTGCCAGCAGCTTCCGGACAGGGGCCGGGGAGCTGTTTTTT. Amino acids: CASSFRTGAGELFF.

Judged by abundance, this clone is large. Other DNA sequences in this specimen translate into the identical CDR3. The chain has TRBV6-5 and TRBJ2-7; D might be TRBD1 (6 bases). Trimming pared 0 bases from V and 3 bases from J, leaving 9 bases between. The length of the CDR3 is 14 residues. Per the germline V gene, CDR1 is MNHEY and CDR2 is SVGAGI. As DNA, the CDR3 is TGTGCCAGCAGTTACTCGCAGGGGCGCTACGAGCAGTACTTC. Translation: CASSYSQGRYEQYF.

This chain joins TRBV28 and TRBJ1-6, with D maybe TRBD1 (6 bases). V lost 3 bases and J 7 bases, leaving 10 bases between the germline ends. CDR3 length equals 14 residues. CDR1 is MDHEN and CDR2 is SYDVKM in the germline V gene. The CDR3 DNA is TGTGCCAGCAGTTTTCAGGGGCGGAATTCACCCCTCCACTTT. As protein: CASSFQGRNSPLHF.

The chain is built from TRBV28 and TRBJ1-5; D gene uncertain. The CDR3 is 16 residues long. Trimming took off 6 bases at V and 3 bases at J, with 18 bases between the two ends. Germline lookup yields CDR1 MDHEN and CDR2 SYDVKM. The CDR3 bases are TGTGCCAGCAGGCCTACTGACTCAGGCCCCAATCAGCCCCAGCATTTT. Translating it yields CASRPTDSGPNQPQHF.

This chain uses TRBV29-1 with TRBJ1-1, with no clear D. The CDR3 is 13 amino acids. Germline CDR1 and CDR2: SQVTM and ANQGSEA. V lost 4 bases, J lost 1 base, and 10 bases lay in between. The DNA for the CDR3 is TGCAGCGTTGTCCACAGTACGAACACTGAAGCTTTCTTT. Translation: CSVVHSTNTEAFF.

The chain employs TRBV18 and TRBJ2-1; D uncertain. From germline, CDR1 is KGHSH and CDR2 LQKENI. The CDR3 is 14 amino acids. Between the trimmed V and J ends, which lost 6 bases and 8 bases, there was a span of 17 bases. This chain's CDR3 is CASSASVGSDEQFF. Written as DNA, the CDR3 is TGTGCCAGCTCCGCTTCCGTAGGTTCTGATGAGCAGTTCTTC.

This sequence joins TRBV7-8 and TRBJ1-1; no clear D. The CDR3 sequence is 11 residues long. The ends were cut back, 4 bases at V and 10 bases at J, with 10 bases in the middle. Looked up from germline, CDR1 is SGHVS and CDR2 is FQNEAQ. CDR3 sequence: CASSSQSVAFF. CDR3 nucleotides: TGTGCCAGCAGCTCGCAAAGTGTAGCTTTCTTT.

This clone was counted between two and nine times. The rearrangement uses TRBV5-1 and TRBJ2-7, with TRBD2 matching 8 bases. J lost 2 bases, V lost 2 bases, and 12 bases had no gene match. In germline, CDR1 is SGHRS, CDR2 YFSETQ. The length of the CDR3 is 17 residues. CDR3 protein: CASSFYPILAAAYEQYF. Written as DNA, the CDR3 is TGCGCCAGCAGCTTTTACCCCATACTAGCGGCCGCCTACGAGCAGTACTTC.